Listed below are T cell receptor beta chains from one sample, sequenced in a study of Graves' ophthalmopathy and Graves' hyperthyroidism. MiXCR, applied by TCRdb to the multiplex PCR reads, yields one record per CDR3 protein. The sample holds about 500,000 distinct CDR3 sequences, approximately 15% seen once. Source material: blood. The receptors shown here come from a woman in her 30s with Graves' ophthalmopathy. CDR3s include the opening cysteine and the closing phenylalanine or tryptophan. Fields, in order: V gene, D gene, J gene, CDR3 protein. A D gene is named only where the DNA matches it firmly.

v_gene: TRBV12-3/TRBV12-4; d_gene: -; j_gene: TRBJ1-2; CDR3aa: CASSNYDRSGYTF
v_gene: TRBV29-1; d_gene: -; j_gene: TRBJ1-1; CDR3aa: CSVEGAGWGTEAFF
v_gene: TRBV2; d_gene: -; j_gene: TRBJ1-2; CDR3aa: CASSEAGLYGYTF
v_gene: TRBV2; d_gene: -; j_gene: TRBJ1-2; CDR3aa: CASNPGRAYGYTF
v_gene: TRBV20-1; d_gene: TRBD2; j_gene: TRBJ2-5; CDR3aa: CSAAASGRGETQYF
v_gene: TRBV7-9; d_gene: TRBD1; j_gene: TRBJ1-6; CDR3aa: CASSPGTVYNSPLHF
v_gene: TRBV11-2; d_gene: TRBD1; j_gene: TRBJ1-1; CDR3aa: CASSPGTGHMNTEAFF
v_gene: TRBV28; d_gene: TRBD1; j_gene: TRBJ1-1; CDR3aa: CASLDRGMNTEAFF
v_gene: TRBV24-1; d_gene: -; j_gene: TRBJ2-2; CDR3aa: CATSDFRGLGTGELFF
v_gene: TRBV7-2; d_gene: TRBD2; j_gene: TRBJ2-7; CDR3aa: CASSLARQGGTYEQYF
v_gene: TRBV5-1; d_gene: -; j_gene: TRBJ1-6; CDR3aa: CASSYGTANNSPLHF
v_gene: TRBV20-1; d_gene: -; j_gene: TRBJ1-2; CDR3aa: CSAEGSRTALYGYTF
v_gene: TRBV6-1; d_gene: TRBD1; j_gene: TRBJ1-2; CDR3aa: CASGRDREGGYTF
v_gene: TRBV2; d_gene: -; j_gene: TRBJ2-5; CDR3aa: CARSTGRGETQYF
v_gene: TRBV28; d_gene: -; j_gene: TRBJ2-7; CDR3aa: CASSSSSQYEQYF
v_gene: TRBV9; d_gene: -; j_gene: TRBJ2-7; CDR3aa: CASSVGLQDLYEQYF
v_gene: TRBV29-1; d_gene: -; j_gene: TRBJ1-1; CDR3aa: CSPPDKGAEAFF
v_gene: TRBV9; d_gene: -; j_gene: TRBJ1-1; CDR3aa: CASSVATGVSNTEAFF
v_gene: TRBV12-3/TRBV12-4; d_gene: TRBD1; j_gene: TRBJ2-7; CDR3aa: CASSRTGRKNEQYF
v_gene: TRBV5-1; d_gene: -; j_gene: TRBJ2-2; CDR3aa: CASSGLNAGELFF
v_gene: TRBV29-1; d_gene: TRBD2; j_gene: TRBJ2-7; CDR3aa: CSVELSGSGRGYEQYF
v_gene: TRBV20-1; d_gene: -; j_gene: TRBJ1-5; CDR3aa: CSAREGGNQPQHF
v_gene: TRBV28; d_gene: TRBD1; j_gene: TRBJ1-2; CDR3aa: CASAGQYYGYTF
v_gene: TRBV20-1; d_gene: -; j_gene: TRBJ1-5; CDR3aa: CSASGGPNQPQHF
v_gene: TRBV6-5; d_gene: -; j_gene: TRBJ2-2; CDR3aa: CASSYSGENTGELFF
v_gene: TRBV25-1; d_gene: -; j_gene: TRBJ2-2; CDR3aa: CASSESNEAGELFF
v_gene: TRBV24-1; d_gene: TRBD1; j_gene: TRBJ1-2; CDR3aa: CATSDPDRVGGYTF
v_gene: TRBV6-1; d_gene: -; j_gene: TRBJ1-2; CDR3aa: CASSDGPGGGYGYTF
v_gene: TRBV18; d_gene: -; j_gene: TRBJ2-7; CDR3aa: CASSPETPDSQYF
v_gene: TRBV6-5; d_gene: TRBD2; j_gene: TRBJ2-7; CDR3aa: CASSSLALMNEQYF
v_gene: TRBV7-3; d_gene: -; j_gene: TRBJ2-5; CDR3aa: CASSQTGSVMETQYF
v_gene: TRBV3-1; d_gene: -; j_gene: TRBJ1-1; CDR3aa: CASSHSGDRTTEAFF
v_gene: TRBV6-1; d_gene: TRBD1; j_gene: TRBJ2-7; CDR3aa: CASRNPGQGAYEQYF
v_gene: TRBV9; d_gene: -; j_gene: TRBJ2-5; CDR3aa: CASSVGHLGETQYF
v_gene: TRBV6-1; d_gene: TRBD2; j_gene: TRBJ2-7; CDR3aa: CASDRGDETYEQYF
v_gene: TRBV6-5; d_gene: -; j_gene: TRBJ1-1; CDR3aa: CASSPPGYRAFF
v_gene: TRBV20-1; d_gene: -; j_gene: TRBJ1-5; CDR3aa: CSARGGKVGGQPQHF